This T cell receptor (beta chain) was identified in a study of control samples from healthy donors and cancer patients. This CDR3 comprises 13 residues. Germline assignment: CDR1 SGHAT and CDR2 FQNNGV. V was pared by 5 bases and J by 2 bases, with 10 bases between. Assay used: immunoSEQ multiplex PCR; TCRdb lists only in-frame clones, some missing. The sample includes roughly 95,000 clones, almost 90% of them seen just once. This clone was counted a few times. The receptor was derived from a young man in good health. V is TRBV11-2 and J is TRBJ2-7; TRBD1 might be the D (6 bases). The sequenced material came from blood. As DNA, the CDR3 is TGTGCCAGCAGCGAGGGACACACCTACGAGCAGTACTTC. It specifies CASSEGHTYEQYF.